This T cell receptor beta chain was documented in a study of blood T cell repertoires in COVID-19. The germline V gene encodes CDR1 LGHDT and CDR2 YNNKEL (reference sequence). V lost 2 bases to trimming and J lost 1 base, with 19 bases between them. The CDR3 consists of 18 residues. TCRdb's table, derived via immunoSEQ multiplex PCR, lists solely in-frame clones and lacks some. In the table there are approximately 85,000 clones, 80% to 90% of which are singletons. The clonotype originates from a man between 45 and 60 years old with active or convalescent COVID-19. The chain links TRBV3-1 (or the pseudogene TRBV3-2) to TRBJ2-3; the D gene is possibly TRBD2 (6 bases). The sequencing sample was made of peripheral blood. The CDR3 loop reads CASSQTAGTGGRTDTQYF. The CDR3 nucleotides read TGTGCCAGCAGCCAAACCGCAGGGACCGGGGGACGCACAGATACGCAGTATTTT.